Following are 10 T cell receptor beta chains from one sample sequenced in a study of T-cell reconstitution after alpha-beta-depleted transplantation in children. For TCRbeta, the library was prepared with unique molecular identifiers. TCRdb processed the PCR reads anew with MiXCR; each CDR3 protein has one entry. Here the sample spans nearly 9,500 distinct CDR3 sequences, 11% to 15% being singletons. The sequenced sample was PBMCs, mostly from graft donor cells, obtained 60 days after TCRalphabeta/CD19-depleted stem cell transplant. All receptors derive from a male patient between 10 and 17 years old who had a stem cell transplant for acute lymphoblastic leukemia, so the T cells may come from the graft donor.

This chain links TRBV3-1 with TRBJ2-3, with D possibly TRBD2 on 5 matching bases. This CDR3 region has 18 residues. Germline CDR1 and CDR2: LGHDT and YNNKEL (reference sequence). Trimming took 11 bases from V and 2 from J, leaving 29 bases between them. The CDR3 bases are TGTGCCTCCTGCCAAGCCCCAGGATCCAGCGGAACCACAGATACGCAGTATTTT. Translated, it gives CASCQAPGSSGTTDTQYF.

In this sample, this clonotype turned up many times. For the CDR3, the DNA is TGTGCCAGCAGCATACCGGGACAGGGAAATGAAAAACTGTTTTTT. Translated, it gives CASSIPGQGNEKLFF. The chain has TRBV12-3 or TRBV12-4 and TRBJ1-4; 9 nucleotides agree with TRBD1. The CDR3 is 15 amino acids. Trimming took 6 bases from V and 5 from J; bases not matched to a gene: 7.

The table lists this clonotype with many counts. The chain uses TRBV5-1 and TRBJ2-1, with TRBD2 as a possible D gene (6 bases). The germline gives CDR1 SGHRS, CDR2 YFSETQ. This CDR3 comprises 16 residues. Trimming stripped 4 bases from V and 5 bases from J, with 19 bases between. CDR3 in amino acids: CASSTTLGRGNNEQFF. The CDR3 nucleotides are TGCGCCAGCAGCACAACGCTGGGGCGGGGAAACAATGAGCAGTTCTTC. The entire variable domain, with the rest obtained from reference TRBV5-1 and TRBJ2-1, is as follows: KAGVTQTPRYLIKTRGQQVTLSCSPISGHRSVSWYQQTPGQGLQFLFEYFSETQRNKGNFPGRFSGRQFSNSRSEMNVSTLELGDSALYLCASSTTLGRGNNEQFFGPGTRLTVL.

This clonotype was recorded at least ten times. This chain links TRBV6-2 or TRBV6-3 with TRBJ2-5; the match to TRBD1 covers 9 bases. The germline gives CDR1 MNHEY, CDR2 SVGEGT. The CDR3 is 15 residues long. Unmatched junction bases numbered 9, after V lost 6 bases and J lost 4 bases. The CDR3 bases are TGTGCCAGCAGGAAACAGGGGGCCCTCTTAGAGACCCAGTACTTC. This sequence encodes CASRKQGALLETQYF.

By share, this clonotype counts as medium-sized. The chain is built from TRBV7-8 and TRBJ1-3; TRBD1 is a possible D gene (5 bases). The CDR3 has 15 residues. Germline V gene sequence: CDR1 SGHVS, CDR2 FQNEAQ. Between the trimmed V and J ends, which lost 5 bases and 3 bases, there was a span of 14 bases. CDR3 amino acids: CASSGYRDGGNTIYF. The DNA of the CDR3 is TGTGCCAGCAGCGGTTACCGGGACGGTGGAAACACCATATATTTT.

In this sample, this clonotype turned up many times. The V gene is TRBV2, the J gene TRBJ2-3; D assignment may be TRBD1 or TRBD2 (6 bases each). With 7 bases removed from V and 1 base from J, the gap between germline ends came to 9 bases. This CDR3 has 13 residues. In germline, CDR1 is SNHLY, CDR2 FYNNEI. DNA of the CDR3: TGTGCCAGCACAAGGGGGGGCACAGATACGCAGTATTTT. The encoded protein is CASTRGGTDTQYF.

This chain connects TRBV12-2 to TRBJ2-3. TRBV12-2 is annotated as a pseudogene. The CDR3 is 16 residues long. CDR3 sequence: CASRLVTSDCTDTQYF. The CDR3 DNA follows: TGTGCAAGTCGCTTAGTAACTAGCGATTGCACAGATACGCAGTATTTT.

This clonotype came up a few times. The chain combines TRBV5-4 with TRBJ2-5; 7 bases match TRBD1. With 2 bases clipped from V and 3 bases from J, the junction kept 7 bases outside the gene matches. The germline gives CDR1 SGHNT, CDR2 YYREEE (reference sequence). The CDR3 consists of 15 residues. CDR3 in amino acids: CASSFPGDRKETQYF. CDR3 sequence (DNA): TGTGCCAGCAGCTTCCCTGGGGACAGAAAAGAGACCCAGTACTTC.

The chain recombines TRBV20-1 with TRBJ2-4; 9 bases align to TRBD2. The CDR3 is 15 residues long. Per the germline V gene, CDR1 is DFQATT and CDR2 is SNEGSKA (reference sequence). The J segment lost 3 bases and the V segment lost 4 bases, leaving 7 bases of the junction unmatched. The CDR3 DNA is TGCAGTGCTACTTCCAGCGGGAGGATCAAAAACATTCAGTACTTC. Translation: CSATSSGRIKNIQYF.

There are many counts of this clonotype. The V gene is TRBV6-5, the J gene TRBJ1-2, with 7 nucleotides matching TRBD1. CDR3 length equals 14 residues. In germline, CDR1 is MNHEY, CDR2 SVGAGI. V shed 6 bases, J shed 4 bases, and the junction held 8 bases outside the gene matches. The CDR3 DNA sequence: TGTGCCAGCAGACCTGGGACAGTTGGCTATGGCTACACCTTC. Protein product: CASRPGTVGYGYTF.